The next 10 T cell receptor beta chains were all read from a single sample in a study of neurological immune-mediated disorders. TCRdb ran MiXCR on the 5' RACE reads and lists one entry per CDR3 protein. The sample includes tens of thousands of distinct CDR3 sequences, under 3% of them seen just once. Sequenced material: PBMCs. All receptors come from a man aged 45-65 years with multiple sclerosis.

This clonotype has ten or more counts. V is TRBV27 and J is TRBJ2-5; D perhaps matches TRBD1 (6 bases). Germline CDR1 and CDR2: MNHEY and SMNVEV (reference sequence). The CDR3 spans 15 residues. V was shortened by 5 bases and J by 2 bases, with 15 bases between the two germline ends. CDR3: CASSARQVSQETQYF. CDR3 DNA sequence: TGTGCCAGCAGTGCGCGACAGGTTTCTCAAGAGACCCAGTACTTC.

This clonotype was picked up many times. V and J are TRBV5-1 and TRBJ1-1; TRBD1 aligns across 9 bases. This CDR3 region has 15 residues. Trimming at V came to 0 bases and at J to 4 bases, leaving 4 bases not matched to a gene. CDR1 and CDR2 from the germline V gene are SGHRS and YFSETQ. The CDR3 region is CASSLGDRAGTEAFF. As DNA, the CDR3 is TGCGCCAGCAGCTTGGGGGACAGGGCGGGCACTGAAGCTTTCTTT.

This clonotype was counted at least ten times. The gene calls are TRBV5-5 and TRBJ2-1, with D uncertain. CDR3 length: 14 residues. The V and J ends lost 4 bases and 0 bases respectively, with 8 bases between them. Germline CDR1 SGHKS, CDR2 YYEKEE (reference sequence). CDR3 coding DNA: TGTGCCAGCAGCCTGTCTAGCTCCTACAATGAGCAGTTCTTC. Translating gives CASSLSSSYNEQFF.

This clonotype was seen many times. The CDR3 spells CSAEGSGELTDTQYF. The CDR3 nucleotides read TGCAGTGCTGAGGGAAGCGGGGAGTTAACAGATACGCAGTATTTT. The chain recombines TRBV20-1 with TRBJ2-3, with 7 positions matching TRBD2. Germline V gene data show CDR1 as DFQATT and CDR2 as SNEGSKA (reference sequence). J lost 3 bases, V lost 5 bases, and 11 bases had no gene match. CDR3 size: 15 residues.

This clonotype showed up many times. This chain links TRBV11-2 with TRBJ2-1, with TRBD2 matching 11 bases. Trimming took 4 bases from V and 9 from J; bases not matched to a gene: 14. Germline CDR1 SGHAT, CDR2 FQNNGV. The CDR3 consists of 17 residues. CDR3: CASSSNPGLAVRGEQFF. CDR3 in DNA: TGTGCCAGCAGCTCGAATCCGGGACTAGCGGTGCGGGGTGAGCAGTTCTTC.

With respect to this clonotype: A much larger clonotype is one base distant, so this may be a read error. The chain combines TRBV20-1 with TRBJ2-7, with a possible D match to TRBD2 (5 bases). V was shortened by 7 bases and J by 2 bases, with 15 bases between the two germline ends. The CDR3 is 13 residues long. Per the germline V gene, CDR1 is DFQATT and CDR2 is SNEGSKA (reference sequence). The CDR3 region is CSVHGLRAYEQYF. The CDR3 nucleotides read TGCAGTGTTCACGGTCTGAGGGCCTACGAGCAGTACTTC.

This clonotype was seen ten or more times. The V call is TRBV29-1, the J call TRBJ1-2; weak D call: TRBD1 (6 bases). Trimming took 6 bases from V and 1 from J, leaving 6 bases between them. This CDR3 is built from 11 residues. Germline CDR1 is SQVTM and CDR2 is ANQGSEA. The CDR3 loop is CSVDSNYGYTF. The CDR3 nucleotides read TGCAGCGTGGACAGTAACTATGGCTACACCTTC.

This clonotype was detected ten times or more. The rearrangement joins TRBV9 to TRBJ2-1; 9 bases fit TRBD2. Germline V gene data show CDR1 as SGDLS and CDR2 as YYNGEE. The CDR3 has 15 residues. V trimming: 4 bases; J trimming: 8 bases; junction bases outside the gene matches: 10. The CDR3 loop is CASSQIAGVWDEQFF. CDR3 sequence (DNA): TGTGCCAGCAGCCAAATAGCGGGGGTATGGGATGAGCAGTTCTTC.

This clonotype was recorded at least ten times. V usage is TRBV29-1 and J usage is TRBJ2-2, with D hard to call. This CDR3 is 12 amino acids long. The germline V and J ends were trimmed by 7 bases and 4 bases, with 10 bases remaining between them. Per germline, CDR1 SQVTM and CDR2 ANQGSEA. The CDR3 DNA sequence: TGCAGCGCCATCCCTTCCACCGGGGAGCTGTTTTTT. It codes for CSAIPSTGELFF.

This clonotype came up many times. The chain joins TRBV20-1 to TRBJ1-2; no clear D gene. CDR1 and CDR2 from the germline V gene are DFQATT and SNEGSKA (reference sequence). The CDR3 sequence is 14 residues long. The V and J ends lost 3 bases and 4 bases respectively, with 15 bases between them. The CDR3 protein is CSASTGEGVYGYTF. For the CDR3, the DNA is TGCAGTGCTAGTACCGGGGAGGGTGTCTATGGCTACACCTTC.